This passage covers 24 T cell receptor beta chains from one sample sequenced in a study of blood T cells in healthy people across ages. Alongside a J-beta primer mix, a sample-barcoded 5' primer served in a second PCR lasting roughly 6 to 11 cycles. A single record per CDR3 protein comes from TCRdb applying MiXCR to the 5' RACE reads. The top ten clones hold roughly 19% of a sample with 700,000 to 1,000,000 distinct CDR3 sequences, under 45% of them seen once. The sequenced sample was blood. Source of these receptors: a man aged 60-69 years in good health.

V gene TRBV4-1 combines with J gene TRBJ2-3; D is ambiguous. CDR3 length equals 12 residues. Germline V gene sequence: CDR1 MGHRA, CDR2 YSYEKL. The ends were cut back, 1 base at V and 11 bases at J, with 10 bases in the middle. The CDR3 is CASSQVANMQYF. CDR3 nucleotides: TGCGCCAGCAGCCAAGTCGCTAATATGCAGTATTTT.

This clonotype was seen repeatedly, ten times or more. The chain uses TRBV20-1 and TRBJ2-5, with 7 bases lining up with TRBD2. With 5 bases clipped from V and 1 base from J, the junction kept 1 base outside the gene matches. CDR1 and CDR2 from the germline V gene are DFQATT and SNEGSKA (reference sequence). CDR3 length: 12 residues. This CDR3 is CSAQRGQETQYF. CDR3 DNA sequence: TGCAGTGCTCAGCGGGGCCAAGAGACCCAGTACTTC.

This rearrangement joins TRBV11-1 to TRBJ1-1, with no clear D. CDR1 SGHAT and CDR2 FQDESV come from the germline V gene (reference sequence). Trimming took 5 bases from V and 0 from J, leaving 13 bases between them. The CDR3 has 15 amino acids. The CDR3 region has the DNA TGTGCCAGCAGCCAGAGGAGGGCCCTGAACACTGAAGCTTTCTTT. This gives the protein CASSQRRALNTEAFF.

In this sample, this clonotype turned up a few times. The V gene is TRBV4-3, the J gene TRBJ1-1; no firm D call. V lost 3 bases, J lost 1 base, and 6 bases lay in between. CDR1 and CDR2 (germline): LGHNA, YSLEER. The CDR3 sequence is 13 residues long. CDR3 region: CASSHTRNTEAFF. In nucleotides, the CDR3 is TGCGCCAGCAGCCACACAAGGAACACTGAAGCTTTCTTT.

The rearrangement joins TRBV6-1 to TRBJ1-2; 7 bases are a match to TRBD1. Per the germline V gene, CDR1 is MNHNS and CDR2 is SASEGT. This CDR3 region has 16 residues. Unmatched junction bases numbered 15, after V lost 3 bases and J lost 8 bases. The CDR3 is CASSDSLGQTHAGYTF. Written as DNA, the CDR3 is TGTGCCAGCAGTGATTCCCTGGGACAGACGCACGCCGGCTACACCTTC.

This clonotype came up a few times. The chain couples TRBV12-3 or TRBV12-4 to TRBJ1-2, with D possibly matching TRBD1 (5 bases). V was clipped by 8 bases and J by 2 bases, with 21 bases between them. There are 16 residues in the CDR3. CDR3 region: CASGPSRQGLNYGYTF. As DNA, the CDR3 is TGTGCCAGCGGCCCTAGTAGGCAGGGACTAAACTATGGCTACACCTTC.

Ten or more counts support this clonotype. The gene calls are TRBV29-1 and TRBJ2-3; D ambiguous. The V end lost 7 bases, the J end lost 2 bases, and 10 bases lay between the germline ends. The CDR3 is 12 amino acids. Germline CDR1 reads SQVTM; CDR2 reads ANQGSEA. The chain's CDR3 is CSAGGNTDTQYF. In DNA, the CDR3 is TGCAGCGCCGGCGGTAACACAGATACGCAGTATTTT.

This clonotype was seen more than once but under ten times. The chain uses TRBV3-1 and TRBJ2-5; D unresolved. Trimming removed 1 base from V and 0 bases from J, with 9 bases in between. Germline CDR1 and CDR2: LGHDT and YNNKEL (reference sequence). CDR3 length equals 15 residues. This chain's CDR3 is CASSQGSQNQETQYF. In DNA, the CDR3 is TGTGCCAGCAGCCAAGGGTCGCAGAACCAAGAGACCCAGTACTTC.

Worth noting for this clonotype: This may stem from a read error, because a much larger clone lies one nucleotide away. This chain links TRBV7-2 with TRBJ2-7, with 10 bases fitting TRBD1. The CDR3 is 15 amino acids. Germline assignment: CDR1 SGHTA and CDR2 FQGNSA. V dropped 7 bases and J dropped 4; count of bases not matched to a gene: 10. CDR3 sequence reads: CASNGTGTGVYEQYF. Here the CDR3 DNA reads TGTGCCAGCAACGGGACCGGGACAGGGGTTTACGAGCAGTACTTC.

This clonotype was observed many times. CDR3 in amino acids: CASSNRTGIAINYGYTF. CDR3 coding DNA: TGTGCCAGCAGCAACCGGACAGGGATCGCGATCAACTATGGCTACACCTTC. The rearrangement joins TRBV7-2 to TRBJ1-2; TRBD1 matches 8 bases. Looked up from germline, CDR1 is SGHTA and CDR2 is FQGNSA. This CDR3 contains 17 residues. After removal of 5 bases from V and 2 bases from J, the junction contained 13 bases not matched to a gene.

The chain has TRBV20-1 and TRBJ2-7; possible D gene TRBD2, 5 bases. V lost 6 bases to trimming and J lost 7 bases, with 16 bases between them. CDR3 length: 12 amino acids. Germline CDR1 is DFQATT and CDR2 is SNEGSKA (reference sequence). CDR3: CSAANGVGEQYF. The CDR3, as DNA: TGCAGTGCCGCTAACGGGGTGGGGGAGCAGTACTTC.

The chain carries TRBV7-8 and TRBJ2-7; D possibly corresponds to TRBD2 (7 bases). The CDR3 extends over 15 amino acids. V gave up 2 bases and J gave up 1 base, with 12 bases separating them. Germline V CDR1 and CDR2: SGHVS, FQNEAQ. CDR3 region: CASSLSGGESYEQYF. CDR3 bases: TGTGCCAGCAGCTTATCGGGGGGCGAATCCTACGAGCAGTACTTC.

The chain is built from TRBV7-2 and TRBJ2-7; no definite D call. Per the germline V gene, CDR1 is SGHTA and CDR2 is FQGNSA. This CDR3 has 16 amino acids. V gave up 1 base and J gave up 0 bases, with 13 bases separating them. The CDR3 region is CASSLVYSFNSYEQYF. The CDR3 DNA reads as TGTGCCAGCAGCTTAGTTTACAGCTTTAACTCCTACGAGCAGTACTTC.

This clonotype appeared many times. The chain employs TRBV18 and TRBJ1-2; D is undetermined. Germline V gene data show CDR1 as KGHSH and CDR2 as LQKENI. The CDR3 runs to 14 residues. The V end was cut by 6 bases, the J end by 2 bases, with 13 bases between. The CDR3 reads CASSSGVTNYGYTF. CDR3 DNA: TGTGCCAGCTCGTCTGGGGTGACAAACTATGGCTACACCTTC. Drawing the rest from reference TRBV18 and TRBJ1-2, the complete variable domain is NAGVMQNPRHLVRRRGQEARLRCSPMKGHSHVYWYRQLPEEGLKFMVYLQKENIIDESGMPKERFSAEFPKEGPSILRIQQVVRGDSAAYFCASSSGVTNYGYTFGSGTRLTVV.

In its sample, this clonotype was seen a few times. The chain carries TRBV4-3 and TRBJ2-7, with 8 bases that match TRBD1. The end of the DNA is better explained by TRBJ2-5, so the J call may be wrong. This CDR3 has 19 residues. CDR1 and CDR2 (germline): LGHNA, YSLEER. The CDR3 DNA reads TGCGCCAGCAGCCAAGATATCTTTGGGACAGGCCATAAAAAAGAGACCCAGTACTTC. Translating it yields CASSQDIFGTGHKKETQYF.

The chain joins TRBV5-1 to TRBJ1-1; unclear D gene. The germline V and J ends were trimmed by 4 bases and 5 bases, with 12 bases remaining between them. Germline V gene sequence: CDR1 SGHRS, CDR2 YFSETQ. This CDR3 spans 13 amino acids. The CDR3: CASSQSGSTEAFF. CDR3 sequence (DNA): TGCGCCAGCAGCCAAAGTGGATCGACTGAAGCTTTCTTT.

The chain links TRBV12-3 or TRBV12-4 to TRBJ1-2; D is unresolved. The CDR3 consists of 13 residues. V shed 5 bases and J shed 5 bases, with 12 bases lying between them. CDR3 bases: TGTGCCAGCAGTCTAACCCCCGATTATGGCTACACCTTC. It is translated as CASSLTPDYGYTF.

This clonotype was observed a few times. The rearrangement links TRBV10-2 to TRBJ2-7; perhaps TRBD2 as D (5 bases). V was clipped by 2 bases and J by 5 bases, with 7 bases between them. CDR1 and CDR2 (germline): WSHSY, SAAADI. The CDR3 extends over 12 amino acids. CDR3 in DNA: TGCGCCAGCAGTGAGGGAGGTGACGAGCAGTACTTC. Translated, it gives CASSEGGDEQYF.

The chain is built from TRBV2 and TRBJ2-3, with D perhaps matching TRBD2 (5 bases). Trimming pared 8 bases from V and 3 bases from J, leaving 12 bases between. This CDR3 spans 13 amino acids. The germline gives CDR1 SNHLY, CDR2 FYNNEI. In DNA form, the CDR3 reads TGTGCCAGCGTACTCTCGGGGACAGATACGCAGTATTTT. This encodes CASVLSGTDTQYF.

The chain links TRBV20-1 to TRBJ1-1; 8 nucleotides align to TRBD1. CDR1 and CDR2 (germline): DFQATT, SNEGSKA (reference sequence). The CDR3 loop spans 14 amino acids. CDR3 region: CRADRAQMNTEAFF. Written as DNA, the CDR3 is TGCAGAGCGGACAGGGCGCAGATGAACACTGAAGCTTTCTTT.

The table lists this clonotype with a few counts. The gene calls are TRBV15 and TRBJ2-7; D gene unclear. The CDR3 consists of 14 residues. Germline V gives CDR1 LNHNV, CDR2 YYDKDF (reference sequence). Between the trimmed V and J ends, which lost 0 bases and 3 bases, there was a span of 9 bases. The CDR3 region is CATSRDHGVYEQYF. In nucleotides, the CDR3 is TGTGCCACCAGCAGAGATCACGGAGTCTACGAGCAGTACTTC.

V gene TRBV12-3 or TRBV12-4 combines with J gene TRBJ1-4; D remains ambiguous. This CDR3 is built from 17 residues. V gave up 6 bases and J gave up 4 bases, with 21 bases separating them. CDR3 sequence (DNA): TGTGCCAGCAGCGTGGCGGGCCTAACCTCCCTTAATGAAAAACTGTTTTTT. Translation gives CASSVAGLTSLNEKLFF.

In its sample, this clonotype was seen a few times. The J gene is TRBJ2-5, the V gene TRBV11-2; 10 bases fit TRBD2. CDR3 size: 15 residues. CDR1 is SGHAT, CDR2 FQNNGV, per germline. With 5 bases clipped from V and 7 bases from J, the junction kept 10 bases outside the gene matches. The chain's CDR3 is CASSITSGEWGTQYF. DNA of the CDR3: TGTGCCAGCAGCATAACTAGCGGGGAGTGGGGGACCCAGTACTTC.

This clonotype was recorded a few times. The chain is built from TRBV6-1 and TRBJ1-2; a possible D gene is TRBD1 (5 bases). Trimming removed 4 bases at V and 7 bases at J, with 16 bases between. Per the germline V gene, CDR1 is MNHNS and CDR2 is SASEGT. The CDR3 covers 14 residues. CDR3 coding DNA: TGTGCCAGCAGTGCGGGACCTAATGGTAGTGGCTACACCTTC. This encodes CASSAGPNGSGYTF.